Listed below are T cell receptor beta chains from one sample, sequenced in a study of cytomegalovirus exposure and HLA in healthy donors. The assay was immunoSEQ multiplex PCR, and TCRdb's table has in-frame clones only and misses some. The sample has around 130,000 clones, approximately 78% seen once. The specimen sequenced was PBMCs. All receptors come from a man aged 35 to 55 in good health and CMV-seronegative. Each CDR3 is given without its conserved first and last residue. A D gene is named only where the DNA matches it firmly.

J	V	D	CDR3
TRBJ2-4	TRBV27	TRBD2	ASSYLAGGNSQY
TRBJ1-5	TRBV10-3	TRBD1	ATRDREYGSQPQH
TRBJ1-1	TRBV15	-	ATSRERYTEAF
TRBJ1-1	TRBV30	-	AWSVNSDTEAF
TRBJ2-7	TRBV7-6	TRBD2	ASSLDLAATNSYEQY
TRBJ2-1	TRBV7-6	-	ASSLAGDTEFYEQF
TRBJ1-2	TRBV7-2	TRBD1	ASSNDRASGGYT
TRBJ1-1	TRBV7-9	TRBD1	ASSEPGGLNTEAF
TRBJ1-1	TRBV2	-	ASSSLAEAF
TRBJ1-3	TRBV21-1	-	ASSNCNRGSGNTIY
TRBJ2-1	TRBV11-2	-	ASSEQGGPYNEQF
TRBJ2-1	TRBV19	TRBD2	ASAALAGSYNEQF
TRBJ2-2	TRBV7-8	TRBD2	ASSLRTSGVGELF
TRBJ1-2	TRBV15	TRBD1	ATSRQGVNYGYT
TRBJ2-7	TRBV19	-	ASSTSEGFHEQY
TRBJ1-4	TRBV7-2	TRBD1	ASSSRQGEKLF
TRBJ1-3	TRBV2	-	ASSISGNTIY
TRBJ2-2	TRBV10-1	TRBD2	ASSAGGYTGELF
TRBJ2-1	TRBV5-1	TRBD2	ASSLGWREGSHEQF
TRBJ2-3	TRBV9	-	ASSAQDTQY
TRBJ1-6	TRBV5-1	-	ASSQRAEPNSPLH
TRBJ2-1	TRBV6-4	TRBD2	ASSDSSGSRYNEQF
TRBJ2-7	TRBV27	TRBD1	ASSFTGDSYEQY
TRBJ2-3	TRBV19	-	ASSQGEWVDTQY
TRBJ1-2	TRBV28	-	ASSHRSIYGYT
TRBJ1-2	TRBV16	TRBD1	ASSQSLPGQGGYGYT
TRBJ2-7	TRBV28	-	ASTESSYEQY
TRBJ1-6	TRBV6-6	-	ASEEGHTQNSPLH
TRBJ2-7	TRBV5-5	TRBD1	ASTPRQGGVYEQY
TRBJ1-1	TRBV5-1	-	ASSSLRGEAF
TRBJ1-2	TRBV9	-	ASSEQASYGYT
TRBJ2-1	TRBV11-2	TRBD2	ASSQLSGLSYNEQF
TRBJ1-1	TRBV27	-	ASSFIEGEAF
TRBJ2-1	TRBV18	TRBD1	ASSPRTGVDNEQF
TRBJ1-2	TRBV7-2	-	ASSSPGRRGGYGYT
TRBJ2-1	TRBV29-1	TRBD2	SVGGLAGEVYNEQF
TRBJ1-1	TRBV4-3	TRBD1	ASSQEGSTGLAF
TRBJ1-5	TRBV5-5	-	ASSLVVSGPYQPQH
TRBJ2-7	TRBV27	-	ASSLRGTLYEQY
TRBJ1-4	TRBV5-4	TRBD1	ASSLVGQGESNEKLF
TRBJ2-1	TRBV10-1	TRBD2	ASSESGGNNEQF